This T cell receptor (beta chain) is drawn from a study of control samples from healthy donors and cancer patients. Profiling relied on immunoSEQ multiplex PCR, and the TCRdb table lists in-frame clones only, not all of them. The repertoire holds about 95,000 clones, with about 85% as singletons. Germline CDR1 GTSNPN, CDR2 SVGIG (reference sequence). V was clipped by 7 bases and J by 0 bases; unmatched bases: 10. The CDR3 loop spans 15 amino acids. Source material: blood. This sequence joins TRBV30 and TRBJ2-3; the match to TRBD1 covers 7 bases. This receptor was obtained from a man younger than 40 in good health. The CDR3 protein is CAYHPGTASTDTQYF. In DNA form, the CDR3 reads TGTGCCTACCATCCGGGGACAGCTAGCACAGATACGCAGTATTTT.